This T cell receptor (beta chain) is from a study of T-cell memory formation after mild COVID-19. Points from the study as a whole: Among CD4+ contracting clones, most were CM and EM, and CD8+ ones EMRA.

MiXCR was run by TCRdb on the 5' RACE reads, yielding one entry per CDR3 protein. The table includes more than 55,000 distinct CDR3 sequences, over 7.5% detected once. The CDR3 consists of 14 residues. The V gene's germline CDR1 is SGHTA and CDR2 FQGNSA. V was clipped by 1 base and J by 10 bases, with 11 bases between them. On this clonotype: Antigen: not known.

Sequenced sample: PBMCs or a T cell subset sorted from them (not recorded which). The chain is built from TRBV7-2 and TRBJ1-6, with D perhaps matching TRBD1 (5 bases). The receptor was derived from a man aged 18 to 29 who had mild COVID-19 (a few samples of this study predate the infection). Cell type and time point are not known. CDR3 sequence reads: CASSLERGGSPLHF. Here the CDR3 DNA reads TGTGCCAGCAGCTTAGAAAGGGGCGGGTCACCCCTCCACTTT. The full variable domain, with the rest looked up from reference TRBV7-2 and TRBJ1-6, is GAGVSQSPSNKVTEKGKDVELRCDPISGHTALYWYRQSLGQGLEFLIYFQGNSAPDKSGLPSDRFSAERTGGSVSTLTIQRTQQEDSAVYLCASSLERGGSPLHFGNGTRLTVT.